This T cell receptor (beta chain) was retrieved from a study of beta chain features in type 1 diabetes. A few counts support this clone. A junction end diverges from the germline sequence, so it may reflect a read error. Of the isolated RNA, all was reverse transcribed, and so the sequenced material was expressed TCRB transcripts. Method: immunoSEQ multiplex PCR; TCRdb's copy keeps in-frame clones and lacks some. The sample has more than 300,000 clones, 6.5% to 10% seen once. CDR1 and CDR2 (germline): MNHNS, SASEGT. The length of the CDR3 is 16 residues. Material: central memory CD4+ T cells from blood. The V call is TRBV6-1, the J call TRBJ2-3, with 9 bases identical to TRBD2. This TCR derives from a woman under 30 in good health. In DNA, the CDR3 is TGTGCCATCAGTGAGTGGTCGACTAGCGGAGCAGATACGCAGTATTTT. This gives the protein CAISEWSTSGADTQYF.